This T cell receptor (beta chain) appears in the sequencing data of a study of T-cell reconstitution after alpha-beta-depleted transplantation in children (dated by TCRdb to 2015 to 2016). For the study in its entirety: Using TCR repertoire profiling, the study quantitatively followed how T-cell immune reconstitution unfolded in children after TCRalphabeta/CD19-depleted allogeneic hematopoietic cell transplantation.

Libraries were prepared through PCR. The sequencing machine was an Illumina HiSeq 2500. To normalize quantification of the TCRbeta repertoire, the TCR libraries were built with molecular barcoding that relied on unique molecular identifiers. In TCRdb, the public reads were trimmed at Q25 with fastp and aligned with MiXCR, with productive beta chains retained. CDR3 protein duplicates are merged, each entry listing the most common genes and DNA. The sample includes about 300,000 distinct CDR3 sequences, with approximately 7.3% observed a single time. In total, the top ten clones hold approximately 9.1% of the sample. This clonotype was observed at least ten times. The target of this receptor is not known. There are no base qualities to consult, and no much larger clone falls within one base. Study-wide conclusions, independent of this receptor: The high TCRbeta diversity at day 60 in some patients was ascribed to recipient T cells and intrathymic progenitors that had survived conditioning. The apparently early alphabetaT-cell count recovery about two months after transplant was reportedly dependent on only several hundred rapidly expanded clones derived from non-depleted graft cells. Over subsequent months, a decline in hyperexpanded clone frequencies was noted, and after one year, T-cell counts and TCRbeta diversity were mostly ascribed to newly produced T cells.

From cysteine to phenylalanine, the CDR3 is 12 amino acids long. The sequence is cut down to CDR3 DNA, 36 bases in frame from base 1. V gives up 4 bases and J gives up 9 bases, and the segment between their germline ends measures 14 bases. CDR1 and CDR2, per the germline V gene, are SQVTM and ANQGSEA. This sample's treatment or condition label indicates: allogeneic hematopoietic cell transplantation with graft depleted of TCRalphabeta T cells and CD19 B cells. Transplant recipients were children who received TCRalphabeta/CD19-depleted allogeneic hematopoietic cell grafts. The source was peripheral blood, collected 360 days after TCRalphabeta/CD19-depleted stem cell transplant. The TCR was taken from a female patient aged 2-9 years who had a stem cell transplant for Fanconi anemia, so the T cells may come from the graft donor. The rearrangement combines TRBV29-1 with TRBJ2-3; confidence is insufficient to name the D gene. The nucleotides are TGCAGCGTTGCTCCAGGTCAAGACACGCAGTATTTT. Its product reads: CSVAPGQDTQYF.